This T cell receptor (beta chain) was found in a study of control samples from healthy donors and cancer patients. In this sample, this clone is medium-sized. Germline CDR1 is SEHNR and CDR2 is FQNEAQ (reference sequence). CDR3 length: 13 amino acids. V was pared by 5 bases and J by 3 bases, with 10 bases between. Sequencing used immunoSEQ multiplex PCR; TCRdb keeps in-frame clones, though not all of them. The table includes about 6,700 clones, 76% detected once. The source is a male donor with melanoma. Sequenced material: formalin-fixed, paraffin-embedded tissue. The gene calls are TRBV7-9 and TRBJ1-1; D is ambiguous. CDR3 sequence: CASSRTEYTEAFF. The CDR3 DNA is TGTGCCAGCAGCAGGACGGAGTACACTGAAGCTTTCTTT.